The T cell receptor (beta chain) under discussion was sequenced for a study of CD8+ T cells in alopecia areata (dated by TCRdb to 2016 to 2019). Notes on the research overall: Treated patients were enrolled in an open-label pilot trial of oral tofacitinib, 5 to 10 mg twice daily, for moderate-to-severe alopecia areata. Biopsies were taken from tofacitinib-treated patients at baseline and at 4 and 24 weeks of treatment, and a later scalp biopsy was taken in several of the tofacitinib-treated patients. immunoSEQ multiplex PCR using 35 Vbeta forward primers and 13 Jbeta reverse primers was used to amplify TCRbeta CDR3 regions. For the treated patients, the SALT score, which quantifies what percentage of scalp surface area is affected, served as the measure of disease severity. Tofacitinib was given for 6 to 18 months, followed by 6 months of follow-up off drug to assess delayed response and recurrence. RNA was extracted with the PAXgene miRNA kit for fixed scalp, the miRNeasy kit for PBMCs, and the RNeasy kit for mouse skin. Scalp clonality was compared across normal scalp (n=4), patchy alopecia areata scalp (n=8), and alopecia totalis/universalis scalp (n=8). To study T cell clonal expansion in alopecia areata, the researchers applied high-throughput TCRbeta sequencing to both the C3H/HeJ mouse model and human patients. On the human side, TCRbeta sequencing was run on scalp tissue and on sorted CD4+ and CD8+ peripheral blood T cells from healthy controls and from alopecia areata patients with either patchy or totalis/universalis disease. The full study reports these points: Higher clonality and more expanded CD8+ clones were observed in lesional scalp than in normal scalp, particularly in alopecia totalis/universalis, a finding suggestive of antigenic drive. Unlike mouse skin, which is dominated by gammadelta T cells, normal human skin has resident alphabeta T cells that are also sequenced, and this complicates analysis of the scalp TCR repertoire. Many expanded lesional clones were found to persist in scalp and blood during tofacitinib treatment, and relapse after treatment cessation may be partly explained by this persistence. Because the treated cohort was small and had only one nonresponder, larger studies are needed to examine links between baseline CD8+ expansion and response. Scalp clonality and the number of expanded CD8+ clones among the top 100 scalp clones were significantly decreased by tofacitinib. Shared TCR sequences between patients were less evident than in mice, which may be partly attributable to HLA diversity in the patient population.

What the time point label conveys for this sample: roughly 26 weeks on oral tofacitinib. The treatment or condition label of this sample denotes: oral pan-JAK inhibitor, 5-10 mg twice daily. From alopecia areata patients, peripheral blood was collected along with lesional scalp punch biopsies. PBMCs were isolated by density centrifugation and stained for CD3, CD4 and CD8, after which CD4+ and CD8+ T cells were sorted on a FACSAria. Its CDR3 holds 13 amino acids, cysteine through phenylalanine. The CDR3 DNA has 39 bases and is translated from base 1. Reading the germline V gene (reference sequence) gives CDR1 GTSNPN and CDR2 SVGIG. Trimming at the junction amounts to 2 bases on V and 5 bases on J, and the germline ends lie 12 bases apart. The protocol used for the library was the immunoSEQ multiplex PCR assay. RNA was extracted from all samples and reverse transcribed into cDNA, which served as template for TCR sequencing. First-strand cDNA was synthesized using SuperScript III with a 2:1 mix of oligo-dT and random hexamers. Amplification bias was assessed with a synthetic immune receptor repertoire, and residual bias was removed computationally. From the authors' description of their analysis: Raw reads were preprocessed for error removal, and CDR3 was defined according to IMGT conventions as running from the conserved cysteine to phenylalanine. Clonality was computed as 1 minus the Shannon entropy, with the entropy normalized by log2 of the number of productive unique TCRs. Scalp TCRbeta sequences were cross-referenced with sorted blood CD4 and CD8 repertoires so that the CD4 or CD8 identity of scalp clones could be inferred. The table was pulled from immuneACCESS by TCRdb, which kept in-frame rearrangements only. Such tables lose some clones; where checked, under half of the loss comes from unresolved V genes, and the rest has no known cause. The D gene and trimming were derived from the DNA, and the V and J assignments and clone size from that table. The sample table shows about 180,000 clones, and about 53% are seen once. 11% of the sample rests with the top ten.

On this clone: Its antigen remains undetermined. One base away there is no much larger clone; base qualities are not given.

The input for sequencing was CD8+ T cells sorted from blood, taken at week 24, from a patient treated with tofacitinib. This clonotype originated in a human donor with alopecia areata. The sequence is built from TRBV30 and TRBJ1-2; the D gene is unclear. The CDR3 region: CAWSPTRLYGYTF. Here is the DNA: TGTGCCTGGAGTCCCACCAGGCTATATGGCTACACCTTC. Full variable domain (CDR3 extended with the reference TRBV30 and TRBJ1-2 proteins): SQTIHQWPATLVQPVGSPLSLECTVEGTSNPNLYWYRQAAGRGLQLLFYSVGIGQISSEVPQNLSASRPQDRQFILSSKKLLLSDSGFYLCAWSPTRLYGYTFGSGTRLTVV.